These 32 T cell receptor beta chains came from one sample sequenced in a study of blood T cell repertoires in COVID-19 (dated by TCRdb to 2019 to 2021). The protocol used for the library was the immunoSEQ multiplex PCR assay. What TCRdb holds here is the immuneACCESS table cut down to in-frame rearrangements. Part of the clones is not present; checked against another copy, under half of the missing clones reflect an unresolved V gene, and the others are unexplained. The sample includes about 200,000 clones, with 88% observed a single time. The ten largest account for about 1.7% of the sample. Sequenced: peripheral blood. These receptors originate from a man between 18 and 29 years old with active or convalescent COVID-19.

This clone was observed once. The chain has TRBV7-2 and TRBJ2-1; 8 nucleotides match TRBD1. CDR1 and CDR2 (germline): SGHTA, FQGNSA. The CDR3 totals 15 residues. V shed 1 base and J 4 bases; nucleotides not matched to a gene: 3. The CDR3 region is CASSLVGQAYNEQFF. CDR3 DNA: TGTGCCAGCAGCTTAGTGGGACAGGCATACAATGAGCAGTTCTTC.

This sequence joins TRBV30 and TRBJ2-5; perhaps TRBD2 as D (6 bases). This CDR3 has 14 amino acids. Trimming pared 2 bases from V and 4 bases from J, leaving 14 bases between. Germline assignment: CDR1 GTSNPN and CDR2 SVGIG (reference sequence). CDR3 region: CAWSTSRKGETQYF. CDR3 bases: TGTGCCTGGAGTACTAGCAGGAAGGGAGAGACCCAGTACTTC.

The rearrangement joins TRBV5-4 to TRBJ2-3; D not resolved. The CDR3 runs to 14 residues. V lost 0 bases and J lost 6, with 11 bases in between. Germline V gene sequence: CDR1 SGHNT, CDR2 YYREEE (reference sequence). CDR3 DNA sequence: TGTGCCAGCAGCTTGGACGGCTCGACTGATACGCAGTATTTT. Amino acid sequence: CASSLDGSTDTQYF.

The chain joins TRBV7-9 to TRBJ2-7; 8 nucleotides match TRBD2. Germline CDR1 reads SEHNR; CDR2 reads FQNEAQ (reference sequence). Trimming took 2 bases from V and 2 from J; bases not matched to a gene: 14. CDR3 length equals 18 residues. CDR3 bases: TGTGCCAGCAGCTTAATAATAAATTGGCGGGAGGACCCCTACGAGCAGTACTTC. Translated: CASSLIINWREDPYEQYF. Complete variable domain (other parts from reference TRBV7-9 and TRBJ2-7): DTGVSQNPRHKITKRGQNVTFRCDPISEHNRLYWYRQTLGQGPEFLTYFQNEAQLEKSRLLSDRFSAERPKGSFSTLEIQRTEQGDSAMYLCASSLIINWREDPYEQYFGPGTRLTVT.

This clone was seen once. V and J are TRBV10-3 and TRBJ2-3; D is perhaps TRBD1 (5 bases). V was pared by 6 bases and J by 1 base, with 11 bases between. This CDR3 is 14 amino acids long. Germline CDR1 is ENHRY and CDR2 is SYGVKD. The chain's CDR3 is CAIRAKGGTDTQYF. In nucleotides, the CDR3 is TGTGCCATCAGGGCCAAAGGGGGCACAGATACGCAGTATTTT.

V usage is TRBV12-5 and J usage is TRBJ2-7; D is uncertain. Deletions cut 4 bases from V and 0 bases from J, with 10 bases between. Germline CDR1 reads LGHNT; CDR2 reads FRNRAP. The CDR3 runs 14 residues. CDR3 coding DNA: TGTGCTAGTGGTTATAAATTGTCCTCCTACGAGCAGTACTTC. Translation: CASGYKLSSYEQYF. Looking up the rest from reference TRBV12-5 and TRBJ2-7 gives the full variable domain: DARVTQTPRHKVTEMGQEVTMRCQPILGHNTVFWYRQTMMQGLELLAYFRNRAPLDDSGMPKDRFSAEMPDATLATLKIQPSEPRDSAVYFCASGYKLSSYEQYFGPGTRLTVT.

V and J are TRBV19 and TRBJ1-1; D is undetermined. The CDR3 is 16 amino acids. Germline CDR1 and CDR2: LNHDA and SQIVND (reference sequence). V lost 8 bases and J 1 base, leaving 20 bases between the germline ends. CDR3 in amino acids: CASGLGMVGGNTEAFF. The CDR3 nucleotides read TGTGCCAGTGGGCTGGGAATGGTTGGAGGGAACACTGAAGCTTTCTTT.

This chain links TRBV2 with TRBJ1-3; possible D gene TRBD1, 6 bases. With 5 bases removed from V and 4 bases from J, the gap between germline ends came to 12 bases. Germline CDR1 is SNHLY and CDR2 is FYNNEI. This CDR3 spans 14 amino acids. CDR3 sequence (DNA): TGTGCCAGCAGTCCACGGGGGGCGGGAAACACCATATATTTT. It yields the protein CASSPRGAGNTIYF.

J is TRBJ2-3 and V is TRBV27; weak D call: TRBD2 (5 bases). Germline lookup yields CDR1 MNHEY and CDR2 SMNVEV (reference sequence). V gave up 7 bases and J gave up 2 bases, with 16 bases separating them. CDR3 length: 15 amino acids. CDR3 loop: CASIAMGGLTDTQYF. In DNA form, the CDR3 reads TGTGCCAGCATCGCCATGGGCGGGCTCACAGATACGCAGTATTTT.

In this sample, this clone turned up a few times. The V and J genes are TRBV5-4 and TRBJ2-2; 8 bases are shared with TRBD2. V dropped 3 bases and J dropped 4; count of bases not matched to a gene: 5. This CDR3 region has 15 residues. CDR1 is SGHNT, CDR2 YYREEE, per germline (reference sequence). CDR3 loop: CASSSAGVPTGELFF. CDR3 nucleotide sequence: TGTGCCAGCAGCTCAGCGGGGGTCCCCACCGGGGAGCTGTTTTTT.

A single count supports this clone. The V call is TRBV29-1, the J call TRBJ1-2; 7 positions agree with TRBD1. CDR1 SQVTM and CDR2 ANQGSEA come from the germline V gene. The junction had 6 bases not matched to a gene; V was cut back by 7 bases and J by 4 bases. The CDR3 contains 12 residues. The CDR3 nucleotides read TGCAGCGCAGACAGGGTCGGCTATGGCTACACCTTC. It codes for CSADRVGYGYTF. Filled out from reference TRBV29-1 and TRBJ1-2, the complete variable domain reads SAVISQKPSRDICQRGTSLTIQCQVDSQVTMMFWYRQQPGQSLTLIATANQGSEATYESGFVIDKFPISRPNLTFSTLTVSNMSPEDSSIYLCSADRVGYGYTFGSGTRLTVV.

This sequence joins TRBV11-3 and TRBJ1-1, with D possibly being TRBD1 (6 bases). Germline V gene sequence: CDR1 SGHNT, CDR2 YENEEA. The CDR3 consists of 13 residues. V was trimmed by 5 bases and J by 5 bases, leaving 12 bases between them. The CDR3 DNA reads as TGTGCCAGCAGCCTTATACAGGGAACTGAAGCTTTCTTT. Its protein is CASSLIQGTEAFF.

The chain uses TRBV13 and TRBJ2-7; 11 nucleotides line up with TRBD2. The CDR3 contains 14 residues. J lost 5 bases, V lost 2 bases, and 2 bases had no gene match. From germline, CDR1 is PRHDT and CDR2 FYEKMQ (reference sequence). The CDR3 DNA follows: TGTGCCAGCAGCTTACAGACTAGCGGGGACGAGCAGTACTTC. Translated, it gives CASSLQTSGDEQYF.

The table lists this clone with a count of one. V gene TRBV6-5 combines with J gene TRBJ1-5; D might be TRBD1 (5 bases). This CDR3 spans 13 amino acids. Germline V lookup: CDR1 MNHEY, CDR2 SVGAGI. V was pared by 8 bases and J by 1 base, with 9 bases between. The CDR3 DNA reads as TGTGCCAGCGGCAGGGTCAGCAATCAGCCCCAGCATTTT. Its translation is CASGRVSNQPQHF.

The chain uses TRBV18 and TRBJ2-7; 9 positions agree with TRBD1. Germline CDR1 is KGHSH and CDR2 is LQKENI. There are 15 residues in the CDR3. Trimming cost V 6 bases and J 0 bases; bases outside gene matches: 6. DNA for the CDR3: TGTGCCAGCTCTGCCGGGACAGGGAGCTCCTACGAGCAGTACTTC. Protein: CASSAGTGSSYEQYF.

V and J are TRBV5-5 and TRBJ1-1; 7 bases are shared with TRBD1. With 4 bases clipped from V and 1 base from J, the junction kept 7 bases outside the gene matches. The CDR3 loop spans 15 amino acids. Germline loops: CDR1 SGHKS, CDR2 YYEKEE (reference sequence). The CDR3 DNA sequence: TGTGCCAGCAGCCCGAGGGACAGAGAGAACACTGAAGCTTTCTTT. Residues: CASSPRDRENTEAFF.

This chain uses TRBV7-3 with TRBJ2-1; tentative D call: TRBD1 (5 bases). The length of the CDR3 is 13 residues. The germline V gene encodes CDR1 SGHTA and CDR2 FQGTGA. Trimming took 5 bases from V and 6 from J, leaving 11 bases between them. The CDR3 region is CASSADKLNEQFF. In DNA, the CDR3 is TGTGCCAGCAGCGCGGACAAGCTCAATGAGCAGTTCTTC. The full variable domain, in which reference TRBV7-3 and TRBJ2-1 provide the parts outside the CDR3, is GAGVSQTPSNKVTEKGKYVELRCDPISGHTALYWYRQSLGQGPEFLIYFQGTGAADDSGLPNDRFFAVRPEGSVSTLKIQRTERGDSAVYLCASSADKLNEQFFGPGTRLTVL.

V is TRBV28 and J is TRBJ2-3, with TRBD1 matching 7 bases. CDR3 length equals 13 residues. In germline, CDR1 is MDHEN, CDR2 SYDVKM. V was clipped by 10 bases and J by 4 bases; unmatched bases: 8. The CDR3 bases are TGTGCCACGAGACAGGGTAACGCAGATACGCAGTATTTT. Its translation: CATRQGNADTQYF.

J is TRBJ2-1 and V is TRBV19; TRBD2 matches 8 bases. The CDR3 has 14 residues. Germline assignment: CDR1 LNHDA and CDR2 SQIVND (reference sequence). V dropped 5 bases and J dropped 3; count of bases not matched to a gene: 3. The CDR3 region has the DNA TGTGCCAGTAGTTGGGCGGGGGGCTACAATGAGCAGTTCTTC. This translates into CASSWAGGYNEQFF.

This chain connects TRBV7-3 to TRBJ2-5; possibly TRBD1 for D (5 bases). This CDR3 spans 13 amino acids. The V end lost 2 bases, the J end lost 5 bases, and 9 bases lay between the germline ends. CDR1 SGHTA and CDR2 FQGTGA come from the germline V gene. The CDR3 sequence is CASSLYRFETQYF. The DNA for the CDR3 is TGTGCCAGCAGCTTATACAGGTTTGAGACCCAGTACTTC.

V and J are TRBV30 and TRBJ1-5, with D possibly being TRBD1 (6 bases). CDR3 length equals 15 residues. Trimming shortened V by 4 bases and J by 3 bases, and 16 bases separated the two germline ends. Germline V gene data show CDR1 as GTSNPN and CDR2 as SVGIG (reference sequence). CDR3 sequence: CAWTPPDSSNQPQHF. The CDR3 DNA follows: TGTGCCTGGACCCCACCGGACAGCTCCAATCAGCCCCAGCATTTT.

The CDR3 region is CASSYGTDTGELFF. CDR3 bases: TGTGCCAGCAGTTACGGGACAGACACCGGGGAGCTGTTTTTT. The chain employs TRBV27 and TRBJ2-2; 7 positions agree with TRBD1. Trimming at V came to 4 bases and at J to 3 bases, leaving 2 bases not matched to a gene. This CDR3 has 14 amino acids. Germline V CDR1 and CDR2: MNHEY, SMNVEV (reference sequence).

The genes are TRBV15 and TRBJ2-3; TRBD2 is a possible D gene (6 bases). The CDR3 consists of 14 residues. Germline CDR1 reads LNHNV; CDR2 reads YYDKDF (reference sequence). V was cut by 7 bases and J by 2 bases, with 13 bases left in between. The CDR3, as DNA: TGTGCCACCATGGTGGGGGGAGACACAGATACGCAGTATTTT. Translation gives CATMVGGDTDTQYF.

J is TRBJ1-2 and V is TRBV7-9, with 7 bases lining up with TRBD1. The V gene's germline CDR1 is SEHNR and CDR2 FQNEAQ (reference sequence). V was pared by 3 bases and J by 6 bases, with 7 bases of the junction left unmatched. This CDR3 comprises 14 residues. The chain's CDR3 is CASSLSGQRNGYTF. CDR3 in DNA: TGTGCCAGCAGCTTGTCGGGACAGCGGAATGGCTACACCTTC.

The CDR3 DNA follows: TGTGCCAGCAGTTTTAGAGGGTATGGCTACACCTTC. Translating it yields CASSFRGYGYTF. The chain links TRBV28 to TRBJ1-2; no clear D gene. This CDR3 spans 12 amino acids. Trimming shortened V by 3 bases and J by 5 bases, and 7 bases separated the two germline ends. The V gene's germline CDR1 is MDHEN and CDR2 SYDVKM.

V usage is TRBV19 and J usage is TRBJ1-2; TRBD1 matches 7 bases. Germline-derived CDR1 and CDR2 are LNHDA and SQIVND (reference sequence). There are 13 residues in the CDR3. V was pared by 4 bases and J by 8 bases, with 7 bases of the junction left unmatched. The CDR3 DNA reads as TGTGCCAGTAGTACTGCGGGACAGCAGGGCTACACCTTC. Translating it yields CASSTAGQQGYTF.

This chain uses TRBV7-6 with TRBJ2-5; 9 nucleotides agree with TRBD1. CDR3 length: 15 amino acids. Per germline, CDR1 SGHVS and CDR2 FNYEAQ. The J segment lost 5 bases and the V segment lost 4 bases, leaving 8 bases of the junction unmatched. In nucleotides, the CDR3 is TGTGCCAGCAGCTCCACAGGGGGCGCGGGGGAGACCCAGTACTTC. This encodes CASSSTGGAGETQYF.

The chain recombines TRBV10-3 with TRBJ2-1, with 7 bases aligning to TRBD1. Germline V gene sequence: CDR1 ENHRY, CDR2 SYGVKD. CDR3 size: 14 residues. V was pared by 10 bases and J by 5 bases, with 11 bases of the junction left unmatched. The CDR3 sequence is CATLGQGVDNEQFF. CDR3 nucleotides: TGTGCCACCCTCGGGCAGGGGGTTGACAATGAGCAGTTCTTC.

This rearrangement joins TRBV5-1 to TRBJ2-1; TRBD2 agrees at 11 bases. Germline lookup yields CDR1 SGHRS and CDR2 YFSETQ. Unmatched junction bases numbered 3, after V lost 0 bases and J lost 7 bases. This CDR3 is 15 amino acids long. CDR3 amino acids: CASSLESSGGNEQFF. The CDR3 region has the DNA TGCGCCAGCAGCTTGGAGTCTAGCGGGGGGAATGAGCAGTTCTTC.

The V gene is TRBV2, the J gene TRBJ1-1, with TRBD1 matching over 8 bases. The CDR3 loop spans 12 amino acids. J lost 6 bases, V lost 5 bases, and 2 bases had no gene match. Germline V gives CDR1 SNHLY, CDR2 FYNNEI. The CDR3, as DNA: TGTGCCAGCAGTACAGGGGGGCCTGAAGCTTTCTTT. Protein sequence: CASSTGGPEAFF.

The V call is TRBV30, the J call TRBJ1-4; unclear D gene. This CDR3 has 14 amino acids. Trimming cost V 0 bases and J 4 bases, with 9 bases left between them. In germline, CDR1 is GTSNPN, CDR2 SVGIG (reference sequence). CDR3 nucleotide sequence: TGTGCCTGGAGTGTTCGCGGGCATAATGAAAAACTGTTTTTT. Translated, it gives CAWSVRGHNEKLFF.

The rearrangement links TRBV5-4 to TRBJ2-7, with 8 bases fitting TRBD2. Germline values: CDR1 SGHNT, CDR2 YYREEE (reference sequence). Trimming took 3 bases from V and 0 from J; bases not matched to a gene: 11. The CDR3 has 17 amino acids. CDR3: CASSSHSQRGLSYEQYF. CDR3 nucleotide sequence: TGTGCCAGCAGCTCCCACTCCCAGCGGGGGCTCTCCTACGAGCAGTACTTC.